This paragraph covers one T cell receptor (beta chain) sequence. Assignment of participants to cohorts was predicated upon participant-reported clinical history. Shortly before study entry, within 2 weeks, exposed participants had met a COVID-19 case. J lost 12 bases, V lost 3 bases, and 13 bases had no gene match. Germline CDR1 MNHEY, CDR2 SMNVEV (reference sequence). The CDR3 length is 15 residues. This entry is derived from a study of blood T cell repertoires in COVID-19. Overall study context: Sample material is recorded as cDNA or gDNA derived from T cells, B-cell-depleted T cells, or PBMCs.

Produced via immunoSEQ multiplex PCR; TCRdb's table is partial and in-frame only. The sample lists about 270,000 clones, around 93% occurring once. This rearrangement joins TRBV27 to TRBJ2-1; 8 bases map to TRBD1. The source material was PBMCs or T cells enriched from blood (not recorded which). This sequence was found in a man aged 35 to 55 who had been exposed to COVID-19. The CDR3 sequence is CASSLNRGSLLRQFF. CDR3 nucleotides: TGTGCCAGCAGTTTGAACAGGGGGAGCTTGTTGCGGCAGTTCTTC.